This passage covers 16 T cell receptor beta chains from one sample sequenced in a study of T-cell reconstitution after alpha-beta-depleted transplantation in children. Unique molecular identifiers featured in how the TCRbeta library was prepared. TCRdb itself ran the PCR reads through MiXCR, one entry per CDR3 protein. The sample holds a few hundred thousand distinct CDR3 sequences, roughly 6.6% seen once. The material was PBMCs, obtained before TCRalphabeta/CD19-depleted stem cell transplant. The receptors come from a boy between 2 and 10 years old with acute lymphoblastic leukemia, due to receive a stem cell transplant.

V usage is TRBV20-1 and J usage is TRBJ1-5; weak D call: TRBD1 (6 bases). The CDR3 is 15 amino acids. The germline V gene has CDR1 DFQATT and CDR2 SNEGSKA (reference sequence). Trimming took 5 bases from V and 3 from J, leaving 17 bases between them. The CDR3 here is CSAWGAEEVNQPQHF. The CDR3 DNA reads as TGCAGTGCTTGGGGGGCGGAAGAAGTCAATCAGCCCCAGCATTTT.

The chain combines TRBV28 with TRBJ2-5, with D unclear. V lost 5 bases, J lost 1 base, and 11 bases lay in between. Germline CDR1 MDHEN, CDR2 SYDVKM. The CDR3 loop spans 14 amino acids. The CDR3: CASSTRPRQETQYF. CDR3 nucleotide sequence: TGTGCCAGCAGTACGCGTCCTCGCCAAGAGACCCAGTACTTC. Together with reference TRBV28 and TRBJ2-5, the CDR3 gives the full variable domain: DVKVTQSSRYLVKRTGEKVFLECVQDMDHENMFWYRQDPGLGLRLIYFSYDVKMKEKGDIPEGYSVSREKKERFSLILESASTNQTSMYLCASSTRPRQETQYFGPGTRLLVL.

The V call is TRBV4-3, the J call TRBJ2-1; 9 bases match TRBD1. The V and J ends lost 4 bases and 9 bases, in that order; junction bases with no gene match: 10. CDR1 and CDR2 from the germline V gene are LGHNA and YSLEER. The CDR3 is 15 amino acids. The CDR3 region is CASSPGDRVRVEQFF. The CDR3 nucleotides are TGCGCCAGCAGCCCAGGGGACAGGGTTAGGGTTGAGCAGTTCTTC.

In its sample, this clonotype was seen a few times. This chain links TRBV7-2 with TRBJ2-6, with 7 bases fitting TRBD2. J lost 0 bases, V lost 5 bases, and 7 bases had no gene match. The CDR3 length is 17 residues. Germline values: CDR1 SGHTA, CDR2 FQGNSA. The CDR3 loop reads CASSPITGGSGANVLTF. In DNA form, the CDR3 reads TGTGCCAGCAGCCCAATAACGGGAGGCTCTGGGGCCAACGTCCTGACTTTC.

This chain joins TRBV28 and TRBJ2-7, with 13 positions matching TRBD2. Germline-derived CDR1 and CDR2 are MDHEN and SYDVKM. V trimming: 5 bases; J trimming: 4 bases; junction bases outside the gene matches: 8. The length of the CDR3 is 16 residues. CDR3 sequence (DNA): TGTGCCAGCAGTCTGACCCCGACTAGCGGGAGGTACGAGCAGTACTTC. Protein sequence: CASSLTPTSGRYEQYF. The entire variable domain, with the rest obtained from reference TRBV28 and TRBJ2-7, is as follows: DVKVTQSSRYLVKRTGEKVFLECVQDMDHENMFWYRQDPGLGLRLIYFSYDVKMKEKGDIPEGYSVSREKKERFSLILESASTNQTSMYLCASSLTPTSGRYEQYFGPGTRLTVT.

This chain's CDR3 is CASSSEREWETQYF. CDR3 nucleotide sequence: TGTGCCAGCAGCTCCGAGCGGGAGTGGGAGACCCAGTACTTC. The chain combines TRBV7-9 with TRBJ2-5; 8 bases are a match to TRBD2. CDR3 length equals 14 residues. CDR1 and CDR2 (germline): SEHNR, FQNEAQ (reference sequence). V lost 4 bases, J lost 5 bases, and 6 bases stayed unmatched.

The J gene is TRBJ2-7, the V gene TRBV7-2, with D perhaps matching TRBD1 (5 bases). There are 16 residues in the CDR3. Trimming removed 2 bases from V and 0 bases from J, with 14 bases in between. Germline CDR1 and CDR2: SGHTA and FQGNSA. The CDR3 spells CASSLYDAGASYEQYF. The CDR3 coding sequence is TGTGCCAGCAGCTTATACGACGCTGGGGCCTCCTACGAGCAGTACTTC. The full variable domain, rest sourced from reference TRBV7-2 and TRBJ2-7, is GAGVSQSPSNKVTEKGKDVELRCDPISGHTALYWYRQSLGQGLEFLIYFQGNSAPDKSGLPSDRFSAERTGGSVSTLTIQRTQQEDSAVYLCASSLYDAGASYEQYFGPGTRLTVT.

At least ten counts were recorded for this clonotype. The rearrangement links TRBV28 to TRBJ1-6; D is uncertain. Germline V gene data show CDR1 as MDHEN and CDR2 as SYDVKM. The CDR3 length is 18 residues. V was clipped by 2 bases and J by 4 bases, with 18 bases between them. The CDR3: CASSLSSWPTDYNSPLHF. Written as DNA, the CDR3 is TGTGCCAGCAGTTTAAGTTCTTGGCCGACCGATTATAATTCACCCCTCCACTTT.

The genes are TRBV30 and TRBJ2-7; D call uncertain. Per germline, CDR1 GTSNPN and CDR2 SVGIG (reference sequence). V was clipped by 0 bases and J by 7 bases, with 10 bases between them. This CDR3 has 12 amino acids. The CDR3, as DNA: TGTGCCTGGAGTGTGATTGTGGGGGAGCAGTACTTC. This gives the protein CAWSVIVGEQYF.

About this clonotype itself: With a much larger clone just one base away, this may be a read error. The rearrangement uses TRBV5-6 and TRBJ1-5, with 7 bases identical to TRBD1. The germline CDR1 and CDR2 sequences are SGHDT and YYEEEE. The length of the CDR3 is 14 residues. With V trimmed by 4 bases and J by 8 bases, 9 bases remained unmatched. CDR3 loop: CASSVTGWGEPQHF. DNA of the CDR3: TGTGCCAGCAGCGTGACAGGGTGGGGTGAGCCCCAGCATTTT.

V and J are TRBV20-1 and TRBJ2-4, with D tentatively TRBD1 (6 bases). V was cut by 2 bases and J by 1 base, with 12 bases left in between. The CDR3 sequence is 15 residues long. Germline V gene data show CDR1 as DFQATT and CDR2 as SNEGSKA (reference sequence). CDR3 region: CSARQTGSAKNIQYF. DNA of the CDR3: TGCAGTGCTAGACAAACAGGGTCGGCCAAAAACATTCAGTACTTC.

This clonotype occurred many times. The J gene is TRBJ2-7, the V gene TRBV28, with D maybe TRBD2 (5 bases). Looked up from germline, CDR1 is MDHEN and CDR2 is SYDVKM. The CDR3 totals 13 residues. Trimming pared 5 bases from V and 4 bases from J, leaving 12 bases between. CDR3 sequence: CASSLRRGYEQYF. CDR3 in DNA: TGTGCCAGCAGTCTCAGACGGGGATACGAGCAGTACTTC.

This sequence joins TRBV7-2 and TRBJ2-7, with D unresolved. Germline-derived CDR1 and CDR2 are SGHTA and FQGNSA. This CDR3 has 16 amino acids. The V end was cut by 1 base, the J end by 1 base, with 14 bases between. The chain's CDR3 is CASSLVSGPQSYEQYF. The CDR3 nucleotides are TGTGCCAGCAGCTTAGTTTCAGGCCCCCAATCCTACGAGCAGTACTTC.

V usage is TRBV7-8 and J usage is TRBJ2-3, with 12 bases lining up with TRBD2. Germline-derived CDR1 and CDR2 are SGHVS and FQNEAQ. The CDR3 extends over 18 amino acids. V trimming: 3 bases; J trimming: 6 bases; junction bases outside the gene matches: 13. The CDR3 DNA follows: TGTGCCAGCAGCTTGCGCCCCGTTACTAGCGGGGGGCTGGATACGCAGTATTTT. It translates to CASSLRPVTSGGLDTQYF.

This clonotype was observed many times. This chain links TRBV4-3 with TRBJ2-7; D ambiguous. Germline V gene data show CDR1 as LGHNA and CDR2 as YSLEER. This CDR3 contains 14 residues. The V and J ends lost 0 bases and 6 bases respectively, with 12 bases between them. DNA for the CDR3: TGCGCCAGCAGCCAAGAGCGAGATATGGGCGAGCAGTACTTC. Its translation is CASSQERDMGEQYF.

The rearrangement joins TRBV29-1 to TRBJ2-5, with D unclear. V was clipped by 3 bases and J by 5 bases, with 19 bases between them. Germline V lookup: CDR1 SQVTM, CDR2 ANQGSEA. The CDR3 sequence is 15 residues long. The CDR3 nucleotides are TGCAGCGTTGACTTTGTGGGGTTTCCTCGGGAGACCCAGTACTTC. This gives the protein CSVDFVGFPRETQYF.